This T cell receptor (beta chain) was sequenced in a study of a mutant IDH1 vaccine in newly diagnosed glioma. Overall study context: Patients arrived already treated with radiotherapy, temozolomide, or both, most having had both. Study conclusions and caveats: Immune responses arising from the vaccine appeared in roughly 95% of patients.

Using immunoSEQ multiplex PCR, the repertoire was profiled, and TCRdb retains in-frame clones only, with some absent. This table has about 59,000 clones, 91% appearing once. As regards this clone: Its target is not known.

Germline CDR1 and CDR2: SGDLS and YYNGEE. The CDR3 contains 16 residues. The V and J ends lost 4 bases and 6 bases, in that order; junction bases with no gene match: 11. Time point denoted: baseline, week 1 (first vaccination visit). Treatment denoted: pre-vaccination baseline after standard-of-care therapy. The J gene is TRBJ2-2, the V gene TRBV9; TRBD2 agrees at 8 bases. The sample was PBMCs, taken from a glioma patient treated with radiotherapy, temozolomide or both. This receptor was obtained from a man over 45 with glioma. The CDR3 protein is CASSQPGGREAGELFF. CDR3 DNA sequence: TGTGCCAGCAGCCAACCCGGGGGGCGGGAGGCCGGGGAGCTGTTTTTT. Filled out from reference TRBV9 and TRBJ2-2, the complete variable domain reads DSGVTQTPKHLITATGQRVTLRCSPRSGDLSVYWYQQSLDQGLQFLIQYYNGEERAKGNILERFSAQQFPDLHSELNLSSLELGDSALYFCASSQPGGREAGELFFGEGSRLTVL.